This T cell receptor (beta chain) was observed in a study of CD8 T cells in Susac syndrome. Negative isolation yielded the CD8+ and CD4+ T cells, while FACS enriched the TEMRA cells. This CDR3 region has 13 residues. Germline V gene data show CDR1 as KGHSH and CDR2 as LQKENI. V was clipped by 3 bases and J by 1 base, with 6 bases between them. Random hexamers primed reverse transcription of about 0.45 to 1 ug RNA. TCRdb reprocessed the immunoSEQ multiplex PCR reads via MiXCR and lists one record per CDR3 protein. The sample holds some 220,000 distinct CDR3 sequences; 95% are singletons and the top ten take roughly 0.09%.

What was sequenced was CD4+ T cells from PBMCs. The origin of this receptor is a human donor with multiple sclerosis. The chain is built from TRBV18 and TRBJ2-5; D may be TRBD1 (6 bases). The CDR3 DNA reads TGTGCCAGCTCACCGGGGGCCCAAGAGACCCAGTACTTC. Translated, it gives CASSPGAQETQYF.